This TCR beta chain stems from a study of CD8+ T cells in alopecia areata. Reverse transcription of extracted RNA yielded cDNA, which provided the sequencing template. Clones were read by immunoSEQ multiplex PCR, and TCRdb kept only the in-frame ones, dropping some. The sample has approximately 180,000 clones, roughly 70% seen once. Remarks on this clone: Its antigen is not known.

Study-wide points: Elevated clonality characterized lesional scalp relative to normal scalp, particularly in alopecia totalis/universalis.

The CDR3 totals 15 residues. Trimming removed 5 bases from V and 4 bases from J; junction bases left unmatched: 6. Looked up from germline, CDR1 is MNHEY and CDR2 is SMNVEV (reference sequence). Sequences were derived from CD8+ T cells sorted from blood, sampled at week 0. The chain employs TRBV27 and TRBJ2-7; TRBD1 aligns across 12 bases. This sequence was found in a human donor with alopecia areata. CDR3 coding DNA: TGTGCCAGCAGTCGTGGGACAGGGGGCTTTTACGAGCAGTACTTC. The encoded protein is CASSRGTGGFYEQYF.